A selection of T cell receptor beta chains follows, all from one sample in a study of blood T cell repertoires in COVID-19. This table comes from immunoSEQ multiplex PCR, and its TCRdb copy is limited to in-frame clones, with some not included. The repertoire holds about 230,000 clones, with around 83% as singletons. Sequencing was carried out using peripheral blood. Receptor source: an older man with acute or convalescent COVID-19. Both conserved end residues are part of each CDR3. Each record gives: J gene, D gene, clone size, V gene, CDR3 DNA, CDR3 protein. The D gene is left open where the match is weak. Rows may omit the clone size; those that give it use once, few, many or a size class.

J: TRBJ2-1; D: .; size: .; V: TRBV5-1; DNA: TGCGCCAGCAGCTTGGAACGACTTGAGCAGTTCTTC; CDR3: CASSLERLEQFF
J: TRBJ1-3; D: TRBD1; size: .; V: TRBV28; DNA: TGTGCCAGCAGAGAAGGGACAGGGCCAAGGAGCACCATATATTTT; CDR3: CASREGTGPRSTIYF
J: TRBJ2-7; D: TRBD1; size: .; V: TRBV6-5; DNA: TGTGCCAGCAAAATGACAGGGGTCTACGAGCAGTACTTC; CDR3: CASKMTGVYEQYF
J: TRBJ1-5; D: .; size: .; V: TRBV6-4; DNA: TGTGCCAGCAGTACAGGGAATCAGCCCCAGCATTTT; CDR3: CASSTGNQPQHF
J: TRBJ2-2; D: TRBD1; size: .; V: TRBV2; DNA: TGTGCCAGCAGAACCGGGACAGTGAACACCGGGGAGCTGTTTTTT; CDR3: CASRTGTVNTGELFF
J: TRBJ2-2; D: .; size: .; V: TRBV2; DNA: TGTGCCTCCACGCCCCTTACGGGGACCGGGGAGCTGTTTTTT; CDR3: CASTPLTGTGELFF
J: TRBJ2-7; D: .; size: .; V: TRBV4-2; DNA: TGTGCCAGCAGCCAAGATGGCCGGGGCGAGCAGTACTTC; CDR3: CASSQDGRGEQYF
J: TRBJ2-3; D: TRBD2; size: .; V: TRBV28; DNA: TGTGCCAGCAGTCCCAGGACTAGCGGGAGGGCCACAGATACGCAGTATTTT; CDR3: CASSPRTSGRATDTQYF
J: TRBJ1-6; D: .; size: .; V: TRBV10-3; DNA: TGTGCCATCAGTCGGACAGAAAGTGGTAATTCACCCCTCCACTTT; CDR3: CAISRTESGNSPLHF
J: TRBJ2-1; D: TRBD2; size: .; V: TRBV11-3; DNA: TGTGCCAGCAGCTTGTTCCTAGCGGCATACAATGAGCAGTTCTTC; CDR3: CASSLFLAAYNEQFF
J: TRBJ2-5; D: TRBD2; size: once; V: TRBV24-1; DNA: TGTGCCACCGGGGGGACTAGCGGGCTCCAAGAGACCCAGTACTTC; CDR3: CATGGTSGLQETQYF
J: TRBJ1-1; D: .; size: .; V: TRBV11-1; DNA: TGTGCCAGCAGCTACGGGCAGGGAGGGACCTACACTGAAGCTTTCTTT; CDR3: CASSYGQGGTYTEAFF
J: TRBJ2-3; D: .; size: .; V: TRBV12-3/TRBV12-4; DNA: TGTGCCAGCAGTCTCTCGACAGATACGCAGTATTTT; CDR3: CASSLSTDTQYF
J: TRBJ2-7; D: TRBD2; size: .; V: TRBV28; DNA: TGTGCCAGCAGTTCAATCCGAACTAGCGCAAAAGACTACGAGCAGTACTTC; CDR3: CASSSIRTSAKDYEQYF
J: TRBJ2-3; D: .; size: .; V: TRBV11-1; DNA: TGTGCCAGCAGCTTAAAACCAGGGCATACGCAGTATTTT; CDR3: CASSLKPGHTQYF
J: TRBJ2-1; D: .; size: .; V: TRBV15; DNA: TGTGCCACCAGCATACTAGGGGGCAATGAGCAGTTCTTC; CDR3: CATSILGGNEQFF
J: TRBJ1-1; D: TRBD1; size: .; V: TRBV7-9; DNA: TGTGCCAGCAGCCCTAAGGGACAGTTGAACACTGAAGCTTTCTTT; CDR3: CASSPKGQLNTEAFF
J: TRBJ2-3; D: TRBD1; size: .; V: TRBV3-1/TRBV3-2; DNA: TGTGCCAGCAGCCAAGTGACAGGGAGCACAGATACGCAGTATTTT; CDR3: CASSQVTGSTDTQYF
J: TRBJ2-5; D: .; size: few; V: TRBV21-1; DNA: TGTGCCAGCAGCGGGACAGGTAGGAGGGAGACCCAGTACTTC; CDR3: CASSGTGRRETQYF
J: TRBJ2-1; D: TRBD2; size: .; V: TRBV11-2; DNA: TGTGCCAGCAGCTTAAGCGGGGACCATGAGCAGTTCTTC; CDR3: CASSLSGDHEQFF
J: TRBJ2-2; D: TRBD1; size: .; V: TRBV5-1; DNA: TGCGCCAGCAGCTGGGGACAGGGAAGGATCCCCGGGGAGCTGTTTTTT; CDR3: CASSWGQGRIPGELFF
J: TRBJ2-5; D: TRBD1; size: .; V: TRBV3-1/TRBV3-2; DNA: TGTGCCAGCAGCCAAGAACCGAGACAGGGGGTTTACCAAGAGACCCAGTACTTC; CDR3: CASSQEPRQGVYQETQYF
J: TRBJ1-1; D: .; size: .; V: TRBV25-1; DNA: TGTGCCAGCAGAGAGGATTGCGTACCTGAAGCTTTCTTT; CDR3: CASREDCVPEAFF
J: TRBJ2-5; D: .; size: once; V: TRBV5-1; DNA: TGCGCCAGCAGCGTGGACTCCGGGGAGACCCAGTACTTC; CDR3: CASSVDSGETQYF
J: TRBJ2-2; D: .; size: .; V: TRBV5-6; DNA: TGTGCCAGCAGCTTGGCCAAAAGGGGGAACACCGGGGAGCTGTTTTTT; CDR3: CASSLAKRGNTGELFF
J: TRBJ2-2; D: .; size: .; V: TRBV18; DNA: TGTGCCAGCTCAAAGGGAGCCGGGGAGCTGTTTTTT; CDR3: CASSKGAGELFF
J: TRBJ2-7; D: TRBD2; size: .; V: TRBV28; DNA: TGTGCCAGCATTAGCGGGGGGGCGGCATCCGAGCAGTACTTC; CDR3: CASISGGAASEQYF
J: TRBJ1-2; D: .; size: few; V: TRBV6-6; DNA: TGTGCCACCCAGTATGAAGGGGTTGGTGGCTACACCTTC; CDR3: CATQYEGVGGYTF
J: TRBJ2-7; D: TRBD2; size: once; V: TRBV6-5; DNA: TGTGCCAGCAGGTCGGGGGGTGGCTACGAGCAGTACTTC; CDR3: CASRSGGGYEQYF
J: TRBJ1-6; D: TRBD1; size: .; V: TRBV9; DNA: TGTGCCAGCAGCTCACAGGGACAGGCAAATTCACCCCTCCACTTT; CDR3: CASSSQGQANSPLHF
J: TRBJ2-1; D: TRBD2; size: .; V: TRBV18; DNA: TGTGCCAGCTCACCGGGGACTAGCGGTAGTTACAATGAGCAGTTCTTC; CDR3: CASSPGTSGSYNEQFF
J: TRBJ2-1; D: TRBD2; size: .; V: TRBV18; DNA: TGTGCCAGCTCACCATTCCCTCCAGCGGGGATTTACAATGAGCAGTTCTTC; CDR3: CASSPFPPAGIYNEQFF
J: TRBJ2-3; D: TRBD2; size: .; V: TRBV9; DNA: TGTGCCAGCAGCGTTGCGGCGGGAGGGATGGGAGATACGCAGTATTTT; CDR3: CASSVAAGGMGDTQYF
J: TRBJ1-2; D: .; size: .; V: TRBV7-3; DNA: TGTGCCAGCAGCTTACGCACTCGCTCCCCCCACAGGGATGGCTACACCTTC; CDR3: CASSLRTRSPHRDGYTF
J: TRBJ1-2; D: TRBD1; size: .; V: TRBV28; DNA: TGTGCCAGCAGTCTAGACAGGGGTGGTCTTGGGGGCTACACCTTC; CDR3: CASSLDRGGLGGYTF
J: TRBJ1-1; D: .; size: .; V: TRBV12-3/TRBV12-4; DNA: TGTGCCAGCAGTTTAATGGAGGACACTGAAGCTTTCTTT; CDR3: CASSLMEDTEAFF
J: TRBJ1-2; D: .; size: .; V: TRBV4-1; DNA: TGCGCCAGCAGCCAAACCGACGGAGCACCTTACATCGTGAATGGCTACACCTTC; CDR3: CASSQTDGAPYIVNGYTF
J: TRBJ2-5; D: TRBD2; size: once; V: TRBV15; DNA: TGTGCCACCAGCAGAGGGGGACTGGGGACTAGCGGAGAGACCCAGTACTTC; CDR3: CATSRGGLGTSGETQYF
J: TRBJ1-5; D: TRBD1; size: .; V: TRBV18; DNA: TGTGCCAGCTCCCCAGGGGGCGGCAATCAGCCCCAGCATTTT; CDR3: CASSPGGGNQPQHF
J: TRBJ2-7; D: .; size: .; V: TRBV10-2; DNA: TGCGCCAGCCGAGAGCTTTACGAGCAGTACTTC; CDR3: CASRELYEQYF
J: TRBJ1-1; D: .; size: once; V: TRBV5-1; DNA: TGCGCCAGCAGCTATCAAGGGGGTGACACTGAAGCTTTCTTT; CDR3: CASSYQGGDTEAFF
J: TRBJ1-2; D: .; size: .; V: TRBV28; DNA: TGTGCCAGCAGTTTCGGGGGGACGGATGGCTACACCTTC; CDR3: CASSFGGTDGYTF
J: TRBJ2-3; D: TRBD1; size: once; V: TRBV24-1; DNA: TGTGCCACCAGTGATTCGGGACAGAGCACAGATACGCAGTATTTT; CDR3: CATSDSGQSTDTQYF
J: TRBJ2-4; D: .; size: .; V: TRBV5-4; DNA: TGTGCCAGCAGCGGACTAGCCAAAAACATTCAGTACTTC; CDR3: CASSGLAKNIQYF
J: TRBJ1-5; D: .; size: .; V: TRBV19; DNA: TGTGCCAGTAGGTTCGACGGGGGGCGCGGAAATCAGCCCCAGCATTTT; CDR3: CASRFDGGRGNQPQHF
J: TRBJ1-1; D: .; size: .; V: TRBV30; DNA: TGTGCCTGGACGGGGGTGGGGGGCACTGAAGCTTTCTTT; CDR3: CAWTGVGGTEAFF
J: TRBJ2-1; D: TRBD2; size: .; V: TRBV5-1; DNA: TGCGCCAGCAGCGCCGGACTAGCGGGGGGGCGTATGAATGAGCAGTTCTTC; CDR3: CASSAGLAGGRMNEQFF
J: TRBJ2-5; D: .; size: .; V: TRBV21-1; DNA: TGTGCCAGCAGCAAGTGGTCGGGGGAAGAGACCCAGTACTTC; CDR3: CASSKWSGEETQYF
J: TRBJ2-3; D: .; size: .; V: TRBV5-1; DNA: TGCGCCAGCAGCTTGGTTTCTAGTAGCACAGATACGCAGTATTTT; CDR3: CASSLVSSSTDTQYF
J: TRBJ1-5; D: .; size: .; V: TRBV28; DNA: .; CDR3: CASSFGPGVPYQPQHF
J: TRBJ1-5; D: .; size: .; V: TRBV28; DNA: TGTGCCAGCCGGGGGATTAGCAATCAGCCCCAGCATTTT; CDR3: CASRGISNQPQHF
J: TRBJ1-4; D: TRBD1; size: .; V: TRBV5-1; DNA: TGCGCCAGCAGCTTGATCCCCAGGACAGGGGGGGAAAAACTGTTTTTT; CDR3: CASSLIPRTGGEKLFF
J: TRBJ1-4; D: .; size: .; V: TRBV11-2; DNA: TGTGCCAGCAGCTTTCGCAGGGATAGCATCGGAAAACTGTTTTTT; CDR3: CASSFRRDSIGKLFF
J: TRBJ2-3; D: .; size: .; V: TRBV28; DNA: TGTGCCAGCACGTTACAGGAAACAGATACGCAGTATTTT; CDR3: CASTLQETDTQYF
J: TRBJ1-6; D: .; size: .; V: TRBV15; DNA: TGTGCCACCAGCAGTGACTTCGGGACACCCTATAATTCACCCCTCCACTTT; CDR3: CATSSDFGTPYNSPLHF